The next 8 T cell receptor beta chains were all read from a single sample in a study of control samples from healthy donors and cancer patients. The data were produced by immunoSEQ multiplex PCR, yet TCRdb's version contains in-frame clones alone and is incomplete. This sample has 150,000 or so clones; 90% to 95% occur once, and the top ten carry more than 5%. Sequences were obtained from blood. Source of these receptors: a man between 18 and 29 years old in good health.

The V call is TRBV12-3 or TRBV12-4, the J call TRBJ2-1; D ambiguous. This CDR3 contains 12 residues. The V and J ends lost 6 bases and 7 bases respectively, with 10 bases between them. The CDR3 here is CASSSPVNEQFF. CDR3 coding DNA: TGTGCCAGCAGCTCCCCGGTTAATGAGCAGTTCTTC.

As DNA, the CDR3 is TGTGCCAGCAGCTTAGCAGGGGGAGGCGGGAACACCGGGGAGCTGTTTTTT. Translating it yields CASSLAGGGGNTGELFF. The chain couples TRBV11-3 to TRBJ2-2; TRBD1 might be the D (7 bases). The germline V and J ends were trimmed by 1 base and 1 base, with 13 bases remaining between them. The CDR3 runs 17 residues. Germline CDR1 SGHNT, CDR2 YENEEA. Supplemented by reference TRBV11-3 and TRBJ2-2, the full variable domain reads EAGVVQSPRYKIIEKKQPVAFWCNPISGHNTLYWYLQNLGQGPELLIRYENEEAVDDSQLPKDRFSAERLKGVDSTLKIQPAELGDSAVYLCASSLAGGGGNTGELFFGEGSRLTVL.

The chain is built from TRBV9 and TRBJ2-7; D is uncertain. Looked up from germline, CDR1 is SGDLS and CDR2 is YYNGEE. The V and J ends lost 1 base and 6 bases respectively, with 14 bases between them. The CDR3 is 14 amino acids. In DNA, the CDR3 is TGTGCCAGCAGCGTAAGCCCAGACGTCTCCGAGCAGTACTTC. Translated, it gives CASSVSPDVSEQYF.

The V call is TRBV27, the J call TRBJ1-3; the D gene is possibly TRBD1 (6 bases). V was cut by 8 bases and J by 0 bases, with 14 bases left in between. Germline V CDR1 and CDR2: MNHEY, SMNVEV (reference sequence). The length of the CDR3 is 15 residues. This CDR3 is CASAGGAGSGNTIYF. DNA of the CDR3: TGTGCCAGCGCGGGGGGCGCGGGCTCTGGAAACACCATATATTTT.

The chain is built from TRBV4-3 and TRBJ2-1, with D possibly TRBD1 on 6 matching bases. The CDR3 covers 12 residues. The germline V and J ends were trimmed by 3 bases and 9 bases, with 9 bases remaining between them. CDR1 LGHNA and CDR2 YSLEER come from the germline V gene. The CDR3 region is CASSHGGGEQFF. In DNA, the CDR3 is TGCGCCAGCAGCCATGGGGGCGGTGAGCAGTTCTTC.

This chain links TRBV7-9 with TRBJ2-3, with TRBD2 identical over 7 bases. Germline V gene lookup returns CDR1 SEHNR and CDR2 FQNEAQ (reference sequence). J lost 3 bases, V lost 6 bases, and 9 bases had no gene match. The CDR3 has 15 amino acids. The CDR3 loop reads CASRSGAGWTDTQYF. The CDR3 DNA reads TGTGCCAGCAGATCCGGAGCGGGATGGACAGATACGCAGTATTTT.

V is TRBV7-3 and J is TRBJ2-1; TRBD2 aligns across 10 bases. Germline values: CDR1 SGHTA, CDR2 FQGTGA. The junction had 4 bases not matched to a gene; V was cut back by 4 bases and J by 4 bases. The CDR3 has 15 residues. CDR3 sequence reads: CASSSGLAIYNEQFF. The CDR3 region has the DNA TGTGCCAGCAGCTCGGGACTAGCGATATACAATGAGCAGTTCTTC. The entire variable domain, with the rest obtained from reference TRBV7-3 and TRBJ2-1, is as follows: GAGVSQTPSNKVTEKGKYVELRCDPISGHTALYWYRQSLGQGPEFLIYFQGTGAADDSGLPNDRFFAVRPEGSVSTLKIQRTERGDSAVYLCASSSGLAIYNEQFFGPGTRLTVL.

V and J are TRBV30 and TRBJ1-4; no clear D gene. The germline V gene encodes CDR1 GTSNPN and CDR2 SVGIG (reference sequence). The CDR3 runs 14 residues. Trimming left V 5 bases short and J 7 bases short, with 17 bases between. Written as DNA, the CDR3 is TGTGCCTGGTCTATCCCGGGCCCGATTGAAAAACTGTTTTTT. Translating it yields CAWSIPGPIEKLFF.